This entry lists 15 T cell receptor beta chains sequenced from one sample in a study of CD8 T cells in Susac syndrome. When the RNA was reverse transcribed, random hexamers were used with an input of roughly 0.5 to 1 ug. TCRdb fed the immunoSEQ multiplex PCR reads into MiXCR, producing one record per CDR3 protein. The data show 350,000 to 550,000 distinct CDR3 sequences, approximately 85% seen once. The material sequenced was CD8+ T cells from PBMCs. These receptors all come from a human donor with multiple sclerosis.

The chain carries TRBV7-9 and TRBJ2-1, with TRBD1 matching over 8 bases. Germline assignment: CDR1 SEHNR and CDR2 FQNEAQ (reference sequence). The CDR3 covers 17 residues. V shed 5 bases, J shed 7 bases, and the junction held 16 bases outside the gene matches. CDR3 region: CASSGSGAGGRGNEQFF. In DNA form, the CDR3 reads TGTGCCAGCAGCGGTAGTGGGGCAGGGGGCCGAGGGAATGAGCAGTTCTTC.

The chain employs TRBV28 and TRBJ1-2; 8 nucleotides match TRBD1. J gave up 2 bases and V 3 bases, and 5 bases lay outside the gene matches. Looked up from germline, CDR1 is MDHEN and CDR2 is SYDVKM. CDR3 length equals 15 residues. In nucleotides, the CDR3 is TGTGCCAGCAGTTTCGCTAGACAGGGGAACTATGGCTACACCTTC. Translating it yields CASSFARQGNYGYTF.

This chain connects TRBV6-2 or TRBV6-3 to TRBJ1-1, with a weak D call TRBD1 (5 bases). V was shortened by 5 bases and J by 3 bases, with 16 bases between the two germline ends. CDR1 and CDR2 from the germline V gene are MNHEY and SVGEGT. The CDR3 sequence is 15 residues long. For the CDR3, the DNA is TGTGCCAGCAGTAGAGGGGAAAATCGGGACACTGAAGCTTTCTTT. Its translation: CASSRGENRDTEAFF.

The DNA for the CDR3 is TGTGCCAGCAGTCCCAGGGACACTACTAGTACTCCGTACTTC. This translates into CASSPRDTTSTPYF. This rearrangement joins TRBV27 to TRBJ2-7; tentatively, D is TRBD1 (6 bases). This CDR3 region has 14 residues. V shed 5 bases and J shed 12 bases, with 23 bases lying between them. The germline CDR1 and CDR2 sequences are MNHEY and SMNVEV (reference sequence).

This clonotype has a single count. The chain is built from TRBV6-5 and TRBJ2-3; 9 bases agree with TRBD2. V lost 0 bases to trimming and J lost 5 bases; unmatched junction nucleotides: 3. CDR3 length: 15 amino acids. CDR1 is MNHEY and CDR2 is SVGAGI in the germline V gene. The CDR3 sequence is CASSYSMREGDTQYF. For the CDR3, the DNA is TGTGCCAGCAGTTACTCGATGCGGGAGGGAGATACGCAGTATTTT.

The chain has TRBV30 and TRBJ1-3; a weak D match, TRBD1 (5 bases). The CDR3 contains 14 residues. Trimming left V 1 base short and J 2 bases short, with 9 bases between. From germline, CDR1 is GTSNPN and CDR2 SVGIG (reference sequence). CDR3 sequence: CAWSEGITGNTIYF. In nucleotides, the CDR3 is TGTGCCTGGAGTGAGGGGATAACTGGAAACACCATATATTTT.

This clonotype was found a few times. This chain links TRBV19 with TRBJ1-1; possibly TRBD1 for D (6 bases). Trimming took 3 bases from V and 2 from J, leaving 10 bases between them. The CDR3 has 14 residues. Germline CDR1 LNHDA, CDR2 SQIVND (reference sequence). The DNA of the CDR3 is TGTGCCAGTAGTATTGGGGGCAGCAACACTGAAGCTTTCTTT. It translates to CASSIGGSNTEAFF. The whole variable domain, remainder taken from reference TRBV19 and TRBJ1-1, is DGGITQSPKYLFRKEGQNVTLSCEQNLNHDAMYWYRQDPGQGLRLIYYSQIVNDFQKGDIAEGYSVSREKKESFPLTVTSAQKNPTAFYLCASSIGGSNTEAFFGQGTRLTVV.

The V gene is TRBV27, the J gene TRBJ2-7; no firm D call. This CDR3 is 13 amino acids long. CDR1 is MNHEY, CDR2 SMNVEV, per germline (reference sequence). V was pared by 3 bases and J by 6 bases, with 12 bases between. The CDR3 DNA reads TGTGCCAGCAGTTTGGGGATTGGTGGCGAGCAGTACTTC. Translated, it gives CASSLGIGGEQYF.

V usage is TRBV4-1 and J usage is TRBJ2-5; 9 bases match TRBD1. This CDR3 is built from 17 residues. V dropped 2 bases and J dropped 2; count of bases not matched to a gene: 9. CDR1 is MGHRA, CDR2 YSYEKL, per germline. The CDR3 DNA reads TGCGCCAGCAGCCAACACGAGGGACAGGGATTGCAAGAGACCCAGTACTTC. Its translation is CASSQHEGQGLQETQYF.

The J gene is TRBJ2-2, the V gene TRBV19, with D unresolved. CDR3 length: 14 amino acids. Germline V lookup: CDR1 LNHDA, CDR2 SQIVND (reference sequence). V lost 4 bases and J 11 bases, leaving 17 bases between the germline ends. The CDR3 coding sequence is TGTGCCAGTAGTAAGGGTCACCTACCGATCGAGCTGTTTTTT. It is translated as CASSKGHLPIELFF. Full variable domain (outside the CDR3, taken from reference TRBV19 and TRBJ2-2): DGGITQSPKYLFRKEGQNVTLSCEQNLNHDAMYWYRQDPGQGLRLIYYSQIVNDFQKGDIAEGYSVSREKKESFPLTVTSAQKNPTAFYLCASSKGHLPIELFFGEGSRLTVL.

The chain links TRBV7-6 to TRBJ2-7, with D tentatively TRBD1 (6 bases). The V gene lost 5 bases and the J gene lost 4 bases, with 15 bases spanning the gap. Germline V gene lookup returns CDR1 SGHVS and CDR2 FNYEAQ. The CDR3 contains 14 residues. CDR3 in amino acids: CASSPGDLRYEQYF. The CDR3 nucleotides are TGTGCCAGCAGCCCAGGGGACCTGAGGTACGAGCAGTACTTC.

The chain uses TRBV12-3 or TRBV12-4 and TRBJ2-3; 9 nucleotides agree with TRBD2. The CDR3 sequence is 15 residues long. With V trimmed by 1 base and J by 6 bases, 5 bases remained unmatched. CDR3 DNA: TGTGCCAGCAGTTTAGAGGGCGGGGGGGAGGATACGCAGTATTTT. It encodes CASSLEGGGEDTQYF.

The V gene is TRBV7-9, the J gene TRBJ2-3; 7 bases fit TRBD2. The V gene's germline CDR1 is SEHNR and CDR2 FQNEAQ (reference sequence). This CDR3 contains 17 residues. V trimming: 4 bases; J trimming: 2 bases; junction bases outside the gene matches: 12. The CDR3, as DNA: TGTGCCAGCAGCTCCCGCAGGGACTACAAGAACACAGATACGCAGTATTTT. Protein product: CASSSRRDYKNTDTQYF. The complete variable domain, with remaining parts taken from reference TRBV7-9 and TRBJ2-3, reads DTGVSQNPRHKITKRGQNVTFRCDPISEHNRLYWYRQTLGQGPEFLTYFQNEAQLEKSRLLSDRFSAERPKGSFSTLEIQRTEQGDSAMYLCASSSRRDYKNTDTQYFGPGTRLTVL.

This clonotype has a single count. The chain is built from TRBV5-1 and TRBJ1-2; D is unclear. V gave up 1 base and J gave up 6 bases, with 1 base separating them. From germline, CDR1 is SGHRS and CDR2 YFSETQ. The CDR3 has 10 amino acids. CDR3 residues: CASSLNGYTF. CDR3 nucleotides: TGCGCCAGCAGCTTGAATGGCTACACCTTC. The variable domain in full, completed from reference TRBV5-1 and TRBJ1-2, reads KAGVTQTPRYLIKTRGQQVTLSCSPISGHRSVSWYQQTPGQGLQFLFEYFSETQRNKGNFPGRFSGRQFSNSRSEMNVSTLELGDSALYLCASSLNGYTFGSGTRLTVV.

The chain uses TRBV4-1 and TRBJ2-7; perhaps TRBD1 as D (6 bases). The CDR3 loop spans 14 amino acids. The V gene lost 4 bases and the J gene lost 2 bases, with 12 bases spanning the gap. Per germline, CDR1 MGHRA and CDR2 YSYEKL. The CDR3 DNA is TGCGCCAGCAGCCCCCGGGACAAGGCCTACGAGCAGTACTTC. Translated, it gives CASSPRDKAYEQYF.